This TCR beta chain was captured in a study of T cell responses to AZD1222 COVID-19 vaccine. This clone was seen a handful of times. Sequencing was performed with immunoSEQ multiplex PCR; in TCRdb, only in-frame clones are kept and a portion is missing. This sample has over 150,000 clones; around 90% occur once, and the top ten carry around 3.1%. This material consisted of peripheral blood, taken on day 0 of AZD1222 vaccination. The receptor's source is an adult in good health.

CDR3 DNA: TGTGCCAGCTCACCGGACAGGGGCTACTACACTGAAGCTTTCTTT. This sequence encodes CASSPDRGYYTEAFF. This chain joins TRBV18 and TRBJ1-1; TRBD1 aligns across 9 bases. The CDR3 totals 15 residues. Germline lookup yields CDR1 KGHSH and CDR2 LQKENI. V lost 3 bases and J lost 3; bases outside the gene matches: 5.